What follows are 8 T cell receptor beta chains derived from one specimen sequenced in a study of blood T cell repertoires in COVID-19. TCRdb keeps only in-frame clones here, not all; method: immunoSEQ multiplex PCR. The sample shows roughly 150,000 clones, 80% to 85% of them seen only once. The source material was peripheral blood. Source of these receptors: a human donor in a cohort sampled during active COVID-19.

The J gene is TRBJ2-3, the V gene TRBV7-9; TRBD2 matches 12 bases. Germline-derived CDR1 and CDR2 are SEHNR and FQNEAQ (reference sequence). Trimming at V came to 1 base and at J to 3 bases, leaving 8 bases not matched to a gene. The CDR3 has 18 residues. The CDR3 coding sequence is TGTGCCAGCAGCTTAGGCCTGGCTAGCGGGGGGGCGACAGATACGCAGTATTTT. Protein product: CASSLGLASGGATDTQYF.

This chain connects TRBV11-2 to TRBJ2-2; TRBD1 matches 7 bases. The CDR3 loop spans 16 amino acids. CDR1 is SGHAT, CDR2 FQNNGV, per germline. The V and J ends lost 5 bases and 3 bases, in that order; junction bases with no gene match: 9. For the CDR3, the DNA is TGTGCCAGCAGCAGACGTGGGACAGTCCACACCGGGGAGCTGTTTTTT. Translated, it gives CASSRRGTVHTGELFF.

The chain recombines TRBV6-5 with TRBJ2-7; D remains ambiguous. CDR1 is MNHEY and CDR2 is SVGAGI in the germline V gene. V lost 0 bases, J lost 3 bases, and 9 bases lay in between. This CDR3 region has 14 residues. The chain's CDR3 is CASSYSVAHYEQYF. For the CDR3, the DNA is TGTGCCAGCAGTTACTCAGTGGCTCACTACGAGCAGTACTTC.

In its sample, this clone was seen a few times. This sequence joins TRBV23-1 and TRBJ1-5; tentatively, D is TRBD1 (5 bases). TRBV23-1 is classed as an ORF, of uncertain function. CDR3 size: 17 residues. V lost 2 bases to trimming and J lost 2 bases, with 16 bases between them. CDR3 bases: TGCGCCAGCAGTCAAGGAGGGGCGGGAGGCGGCAATCAGCCCCAGCATTTT. Translated: CASSQGGAGGGNQPQHF.

The J gene is TRBJ1-1, the V gene TRBV11-2, with D possibly TRBD1 on 5 matching bases. This CDR3 has 14 residues. Germline-derived CDR1 and CDR2 are SGHAT and FQNNGV. Between the trimmed V and J ends, which lost 2 bases and 2 bases, there was a span of 9 bases. For the CDR3, the DNA is TGTGCCAGCAGCTTAACAGGCGGAAACACTGAAGCTTTCTTT. It yields the protein CASSLTGGNTEAFF.

This clone was seen once. The chain couples TRBV29-1 to TRBJ2-5; the D is unclear. The ends were cut back, 7 bases at V and 3 bases at J, with 6 bases in the middle. CDR1 and CDR2 from the germline V gene are SQVTM and ANQGSEA. The CDR3 spans 10 residues. As DNA, the CDR3 is TGCAGCGGCGGAAAAGAGACCCAGTACTTC. This gives the protein CSGGKETQYF.

The V and J genes are TRBV4-1 and TRBJ2-7, with 13 nucleotides matching TRBD2. Per germline, CDR1 MGHRA and CDR2 YSYEKL. V trimming: 4 bases; J trimming: 4 bases; junction bases outside the gene matches: 4. This CDR3 region has 15 residues. In nucleotides, the CDR3 is TGCGCCAGCAGCCGAGGACTAGCGGGGGTATACGAGCAGTACTTC. Residues: CASSRGLAGVYEQYF.

This chain joins TRBV20-1 and TRBJ1-5; D remains ambiguous. The CDR3 covers 13 residues. Germline loops: CDR1 DFQATT, CDR2 SNEGSKA (reference sequence). The V gene lost 4 bases and the J gene lost 3 bases, with 10 bases spanning the gap. In DNA form, the CDR3 reads TGCAGTGCTAATGAACAGCTCAATCAGCCCCAGCATTTT. Its translation is CSANEQLNQPQHF.